The present T cell receptor beta chain was sequenced within a study of shared clonotypes between healthy human individuals (dated by TCRdb to 2018 to 2020). Looking at the study overall: A couple of women and three men aged 18 to 49 years were included in the cohort. For each donor, three plates each were used for CD4 naive and CD4 memory, two plates were used for CD8 naive, and one plate was used for CD8 memory. To estimate repertoire size and how much clonotypes are shared between individuals, the study performed deep sequencing of blood TCR repertoires from about five healthy adults. Different laboratories and diverse techniques were used to prepare libraries and sequence TCR repertoires, to increase sequencing depth and limit assay-specific biases. Each donor's leukapheresis produced roughly between about 0.9 and 9.5 billion PBMCs.

Regarding this clone: Its recognized antigen is unknown. Per-base quality was not reported, and no clone a single base away is much larger than it.

Findings and caveats that apply to the study as a whole: Only blood was sampled, and tissue TCR repertoires likely differ from those in blood. Based on pairwise subsampling, the degree of clonotype sharing among donors was expected to be affected by sequencing depth. The genetic and exposure-history diversity represented was limited by the small number of donors. Compared with non-shared clonotypes, the clonotypes found in all four sorted-subset donors had higher generation probabilities. Estimated clonotype richness was generally larger for naive than for memory subsets. Even with the large sequencing depth, rarefaction of the sorted-subset datasets indicated that sequencing was incomplete. When a few donors were compared, the shared fraction of clonotypes was roughly 4.8% for naive CD4, approximately 3.3% for naive CD8, 2% to 2.5% for memory CD4, and under 0.5% for memory CD8.

The donors were healthy, HIV-negative adults with no recently reported acute infections or vaccinations. All donors were Caucasian adults living in Nashville, Tennessee, USA. CD8 memory samples were composed of magnetically selected CD45RO+ cells combined with CCR7-negative CD45RA+ effector memory (TemRA) cells. Blood was collected by leukapheresis, and PBMCs were isolated by Ficoll-Histopaque density gradient centrifugation and then cryopreserved in liquid nitrogen vapor phase. Analytical flow cytometry was used to check the purity and quantity of each magnetically sorted T cell population. From each sorted fraction, genomic DNA was isolated and quantified by UV absorbance on a Nanodrop 2000c. TCR CDR3 regions were amplified from genomic DNA by multiplex PCR using the deep immunoSEQ assay. Extracted genomic DNA from each cell subset was spread evenly across all wells of several immunoSEQ 96-well plates, with each plate serving as a replicate. Each replicate PCR for sorted subsets received roughly 0.2 ug genomic DNA, equal to about 30,000 T cell genomes. Purified libraries were measured with a Qubit 3.0 fluorometer, size-checked on a Bioanalyzer 2100, and measured again with the KAPA Library Quantification kit. Each immunoSEQ 96-well plate was sequenced on its own single-read 150-cycle Illumina NextSeq 550 flow cell. The study's processing was this. Because the immunoSEQ output included only junctional sequences and no quality scores, the filtering could not be the same as the filtering used for full-length reads. To assign V/J genes and CDR3, sequences were annotated using PyIR, a Python wrapper for IgBLAST v1.9, with IMGT germline references. Any read was removed if the V/J assignment was weak (E-value above 1e-6), the CDR3 was missing, or the read contained stop codons, out-of-frame junctions, or ambiguous translated residues. V3J clonotypes were defined by identical inferred V gene, J gene, and CDR3 amino acid sequence. Percentage overlap between repertoires was computed as shared unique clonotypes divided by the size of the smaller repertoire. Repertoire richness was assessed with RTK rarefaction, the Chao1 estimator, and Recon v2.1 estimates of unobserved clonotypes. Generation probabilities for all TCRbeta clonotypes obtained by the gDNA method from a handful of donors were computed using OLGA. Held by TCRdb, this immuneACCESS table contains in-frame sequences only and omits some clones. Under half of the omission traces to an unresolved V gene where checked; the cause of the rest is unknown. D and trimming were read from the DNA, whereas the V and J calls and clone size are those reported in that table. The sample records roughly 300,000 clones, around 86% of which are singletons. Of the sample, around 15% is held by the ten largest clones.

The sequenced sample was memory CD8+ T cells sorted from blood. Interpreted using the paper, the cell subset or site label stands for: CD45RO+ cells pooled with CCR7-negative TemRA cells. This sequence was found in a man aged 18 to 29 in good health.

The CDR3 protein sequence reads: CASSKILDVSNLWAEAFF. The bases are TGTGCCAGCAGTAAAATATTGGACGTCTCAAATTTATGGGCTGAAGCTTTCTTT. The chain is made from TRBV27 and TRBJ1-1; the D gene is not confidently resolved. V loses 5 bases, J loses 6 bases, and the germline ends lie 28 bases apart. For CDR1 and CDR2, the germline V gene (reference sequence) lists MNHEY and SMNVEV. Including cysteine and phenylalanine, the CDR3 has 18 amino acids. Of the read, only the CDR3 DNA is kept; its 54 bases are in frame from base 1.